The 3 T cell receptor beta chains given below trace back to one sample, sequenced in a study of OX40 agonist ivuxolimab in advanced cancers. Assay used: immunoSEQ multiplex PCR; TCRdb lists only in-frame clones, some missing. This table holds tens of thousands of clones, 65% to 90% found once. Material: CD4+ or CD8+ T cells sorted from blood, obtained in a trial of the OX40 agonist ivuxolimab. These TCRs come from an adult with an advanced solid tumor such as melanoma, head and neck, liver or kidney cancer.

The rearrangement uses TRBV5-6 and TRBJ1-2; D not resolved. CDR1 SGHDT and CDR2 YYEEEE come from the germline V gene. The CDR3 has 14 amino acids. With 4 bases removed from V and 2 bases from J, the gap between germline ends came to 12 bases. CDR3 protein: CASSPSARNYGYTF. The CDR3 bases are TGTGCCAGCAGCCCTTCGGCGCGAAACTATGGCTACACCTTC.

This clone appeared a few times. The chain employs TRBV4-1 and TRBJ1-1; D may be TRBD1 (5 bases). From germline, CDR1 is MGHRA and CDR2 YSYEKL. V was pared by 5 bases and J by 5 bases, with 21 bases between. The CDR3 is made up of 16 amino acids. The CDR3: CASSVPPARGRTEAFF. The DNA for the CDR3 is TGCGCCAGCAGCGTACCCCCCGCGAGGGGAAGGACTGAAGCTTTCTTT.

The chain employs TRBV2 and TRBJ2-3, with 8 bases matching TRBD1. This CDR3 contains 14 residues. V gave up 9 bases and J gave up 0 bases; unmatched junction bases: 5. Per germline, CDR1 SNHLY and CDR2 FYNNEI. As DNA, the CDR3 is TGTGCCAGTCGGAGGGACAGGAGCACAGATACGCAGTATTTT. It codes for CASRRDRSTDTQYF.